Listed below are T cell receptor beta chains from one sample, sequenced in a study of T cells after posttransplantation cyclophosphamide. Only in-frame clones appear in the TCRdb table, and some are missing; sequencing was by immunoSEQ multiplex PCR. The data contain tens of thousands of clones, 93% of them singletons. The sample comprised PBMCs. These receptors all stem from a woman aged 25 to 39 in good health and a related stem cell transplant donor. CDR3s include the opening cysteine and the closing phenylalanine or tryptophan. The D gene is left open where the match is weak. Clone size appears in some rows only: once, few, many, or a class for an expanded clone.

abundance	v_gene	d_gene	j_gene	CDR3aa	CDR3nt
NA	TRBV5-1	NA	TRBJ2-7	CASSLDSRTNSYEQYF	TGCGCCAGCAGCTTGGATTCTAGGACGAACTCCTACGAGCAGTACTTC
NA	TRBV6-5	TRBD2	TRBJ2-2	CASSPMGGAGELFF	TGTGCCAGCAGTCCGATGGGGGGGGCCGGGGAGCTGTTTTTT
NA	TRBV7-2	NA	TRBJ2-1	CASSLVPLSSYNEQFF	TGTGCCAGCAGCTTAGTCCCGCTTAGCTCCTACAATGAGCAGTTCTTC
once	TRBV4-1	TRBD1	TRBJ1-6	CASSQAGQGNSPLHF	TGCGCCAGCAGCCAAGCCGGACAGGGAAACTCACCCCTCCACTTT
NA	TRBV19	TRBD1	TRBJ2-3	CASSDRDRGSDTQYF	TGTGCCAGTAGTGACCGGGACAGGGGGTCAGATACGCAGTATTTT
NA	TRBV19	TRBD1	TRBJ1-2	CASSKDREYGYTF	TGTGCCAGTAGTAAGGACAGGGAGTATGGCTACACCTTC
NA	TRBV19	TRBD2	TRBJ2-1	CASRGLAGKLNEQFF	TGTGCCAGTAGGGGACTAGCGGGGAAACTCAATGAGCAGTTCTTC
NA	TRBV30	NA	TRBJ2-7	CAWNRDLPNYEQYF	TGTGCCTGGAATAGGGACCTACCCAACTACGAGCAGTACTTC
NA	TRBV29-1	TRBD1	TRBJ1-1	CSVETGANTEAFF	TGCAGCGTTGAGACAGGGGCGAACACTGAAGCTTTCTTT
NA	TRBV9	NA	TRBJ2-3	CASSVGGTDTQYF	TGTGCCAGCAGCGTAGGGGGTACAGATACGCAGTATTTT
NA	TRBV5-1	NA	TRBJ1-1	CASSYRQTNKNTEAFF	TGCGCCAGCAGCTACCGACAAACTAATAAGAACACTGAAGCTTTCTTT
NA	TRBV19	TRBD1	TRBJ1-6	CASSIDPGQANSPLHF	TGTGCCAGTAGTATAGACCCAGGACAGGCGAATTCACCCCTCCACTTT
NA	TRBV28	NA	TRBJ1-5	CASNEFSNQPQHF	TGTGCCAGCAACGAGTTTAGCAATCAGCCCCAGCATTTT
NA	TRBV28	NA	TRBJ2-1	CASRGGTPGRYNEQFF	TGTGCCAGCAGAGGCGGGACACCGGGACGCTACAATGAGCAGTTCTTC
NA	TRBV2	NA	TRBJ2-3	CASRGILGTDTQYF	TGTGCCAGCCGAGGGATACTAGGTACAGATACGCAGTATTTT
NA	TRBV7-3	NA	TRBJ2-1	CASSLTGGTYNEQFF	TGTGCCAGCAGCTTAACAGGGGGGACCTACAATGAGCAGTTCTTC
once	TRBV11-2	NA	TRBJ1-1	CASSSTPVEAFF	TGTGCCAGCAGCAGTACCCCGGTTGAAGCTTTCTTT
NA	TRBV19	TRBD1	TRBJ1-1	CASSKRQGNTEAFF	TGTGCCAGTAGTAAGCGACAGGGAAACACTGAAGCTTTCTTT
once	TRBV29-1	TRBD1	TRBJ1-5	CSVTGGGNQPQHF	TGCAGCGTAACAGGGGGCGGCAATCAGCCCCAGCATTTT
once	TRBV18	NA	TRBJ1-3	CASSPILVGAGNTIYF	TGTGCCAGCTCACCAATACTGGTCGGGGCTGGAAACACCATATATTTT
once	TRBV30	TRBD1	TRBJ1-1	CAWSTGGSRAFF	TGTGCCTGGTCCACAGGGGGCAGTAGGGCTTTCTTT
NA	TRBV6-5	TRBD1	TRBJ1-4	CASSADRGGNEKLFF	TGTGCCAGCAGTGCGGACAGGGGGGGTAATGAAAAACTGTTTTTT
NA	TRBV6-5	TRBD1	TRBJ1-1	CASSQGGAASEAFF	TGTGCCAGCAGCCAGGGGGGGGCGGCCTCTGAAGCTTTCTTT
NA	TRBV7-2	NA	TRBJ1-2	CASSLGAGGGYTF	TGTGCCAGCAGCTTAGGGGCAGGAGGTGGCTACACCTTC
NA	TRBV7-7	NA	TRBJ1-1	CASSLAPNTEAFF	TGTGCCAGCAGCTTAGCCCCGAACACTGAAGCTTTCTTT
once	TRBV7-2	NA	TRBJ2-3	CASSSLRGTDTQYF	TGTGCCAGCAGCTCCCTTCGAGGGACAGATACGCAGTATTTT
NA	TRBV19	NA	TRBJ1-2	CASSISASGGAGYTF	TGTGCCAGTAGTATATCGGCTAGCGGGGGGGCTGGCTACACCTTC
NA	TRBV6-1	NA	TRBJ2-1	CASRPAGDEQFF	TGTGCCAGCAGGCCTGCAGGGGATGAGCAGTTCTTC
NA	TRBV7-2	NA	TRBJ2-2	CASSLVVRGPNTGELFF	TGTGCCAGCAGCTTAGTTGTGCGGGGGCCGAACACCGGGGAGCTGTTTTTT
NA	TRBV5-4	NA	TRBJ2-2	CASSLAMGPGELFF	TGTGCCAGCAGCTTGGCCATGGGACCCGGGGAGCTGTTTTTT
NA	TRBV4-3	NA	TRBJ1-4	CASSHLNFNEKLFF	TGCGCCAGCAGCCACCTCAACTTCAATGAAAAACTGTTTTTT
NA	TRBV6-5	TRBD1	TRBJ2-7	CASRGQGAYEQYF	TGTGCCAGCAGGGGACAGGGGGCCTACGAGCAGTACTTC
NA	TRBV5-1	TRBD1	TRBJ1-2	CASSLDYSGGAFGYTF	TGCGCCAGCAGCTTGGACTATTCAGGGGGCGCGTTCGGCTACACCTTC
NA	TRBV7-2	NA	TRBJ1-1	CASSFDQLTAFF	TGTGCCAGCAGCTTTGACCAACTGACAGCTTTCTTT
NA	TRBV27	NA	TRBJ2-5	CASSEQGTGGETQYF	TGTGCCAGCAGTGAACAGGGCACCGGTGGGGAGACCCAGTACTTC
NA	TRBV30	NA	TRBJ1-2	CAWSRRGVPYGYTF	TGTGCCTGGAGTCGCCGAGGGGTTCCCTATGGCTACACCTTC
NA	TRBV5-5	NA	TRBJ2-3	CASSFGGGRDTQYF	TGTGCCAGCAGCTTTGGGGGAGGCAGAGATACGCAGTATTTT
once	TRBV12-5	TRBD1	TRBJ1-3	CASGNRGQGNTIYF	TGTGCTAGTGGTAACAGGGGACAAGGAAACACCATATATTTT
NA	TRBV7-9	NA	TRBJ1-5	CASSLGGSQPQHF	TGTGCCAGCAGCTTAGGCGGTTCCCAGCCCCAGCATTTT
NA	TRBV7-2	NA	TRBJ2-7	CASSLGVVGGYEQYF	TGTGCCAGCAGCTTAGGAGTAGTAGGGGGCTACGAGCAGTACTTC
NA	TRBV7-8	TRBD2	TRBJ2-3	CASSPRTGGTTDTQYF	TGTGCCAGCAGCCCGCGAACCGGGGGGACCACAGATACGCAGTATTTT
NA	TRBV4-1	TRBD2	TRBJ2-2	CASSQGTRGGELFF	TGCGCCAGCAGCCAAGGGACTAGGGGCGGGGAGCTGTTTTTT
NA	TRBV7-9	TRBD1	TRBJ1-1	CASSLADRGRKTSTTEAFF	TGTGCCAGCAGCTTAGCGGACAGGGGGCGAAAAACATCGACCACTGAAGCTTTCTTT
once	TRBV7-9	NA	TRBJ2-4	CASSPTQGLGLYF	TGTGCCAGCAGCCCCACTCAGGGTTTGGGTCTGTACTTC
NA	TRBV9	NA	TRBJ2-4	CASSVAYGLAKNIQYF	TGTGCCAGCAGCGTAGCCTATGGGCTAGCCAAAAACATTCAGTACTTC
NA	TRBV7-2	NA	TRBJ2-3	CASSFGTDTQYF	TGTGCCAGCAGCTTTGGCACAGATACGCAGTATTTT
NA	TRBV28	TRBD1	TRBJ1-2	CASSLHTGGGGYTF	TGTGCCAGCAGTCTCCACACAGGGGGCGGCGGCTACACCTTC
NA	TRBV7-6	NA	TRBJ1-2	CASSLVSSSYGYTF	TGTGCCAGCAGCTTAGTCTCCAGCAGCTATGGCTACACCTTC
NA	TRBV6-5	TRBD1	TRBJ1-5	CASRQGPNQPQHF	TGTGCCAGTAGACAGGGGCCTAATCAGCCCCAGCATTTT
few	TRBV4-1	NA	TRBJ2-2	CASSQVDVGMVTGELFF	TGCGCCAGCAGCCAAGTCGACGTGGGGATGGTCACCGGGGAGCTGTTTTTT
NA	TRBV7-2	NA	TRBJ2-7	CASSSWGGAAYEQYF	TGTGCCAGCAGCTCCTGGGGCGGTGCCGCCTACGAGCAGTACTTC
NA	TRBV19	NA	TRBJ2-3	CASSIVSGGPDTQYF	TGTGCCAGTAGTATAGTGTCGGGGGGCCCAGATACGCAGTATTTT
NA	TRBV4-1	NA	TRBJ1-2	CASSLAGNYGYTF	TGCGCCAGCAGCCTCGCCGGGAACTATGGCTACACCTTC
NA	TRBV7-8	NA	TRBJ2-1	CASSLGGTRPYNEQFF	TGTGCCAGCAGCTTAGGAGGGACCAGACCCTACAATGAGCAGTTCTTC
NA	TRBV7-9	NA	TRBJ1-1	CASSPAQGNTEAFF	TGTGCCAGCAGCCCGGCACAGGGAAACACTGAAGCTTTCTTT